This is a list of T cell receptor beta chains from one sample in a study of sequential checkpoint blockade in melanoma. Generated by immunoSEQ multiplex PCR, the TCRdb table keeps only in-frame clones and is missing some. The sample lists 20,000 or so clones; over 70% were seen once. The starting material was CD8+ T cells sorted from blood (inferred from file names), obtained from a patient given nivolumab and ipilimumab in sequence. These TCRs come from a human donor with melanoma. Each CDR3 is given with its conserved first and last residue. Clone size is not always given. Where it is, it says once, few, many or a class for expanded clones.

CAWNTGTGDGYTF	NA	TRBJ1-2	TRBV30
CSVLWSERVHYEQYF	NA	TRBJ2-7	TRBV29-1
CASRDGGRSYEQYF	once	TRBJ2-7	TRBV6-1
CASSYEGGNTEAFF	NA	TRBJ1-1	TRBV13
CASSPGQGNTEAFF	NA	TRBJ1-1	TRBV19
CASSEWTSGAYEQYF	NA	NA	TRBV2
CASSADRATGSSTGELFF	once	TRBJ2-2	TRBV9
CATSSVAGGGYNEQFF	NA	TRBJ2-1	TRBV15
CASCPSGSYEQYF	NA	TRBJ2-7	TRBV2
CASSWGERTEAFF	NA	TRBJ1-1	TRBV27